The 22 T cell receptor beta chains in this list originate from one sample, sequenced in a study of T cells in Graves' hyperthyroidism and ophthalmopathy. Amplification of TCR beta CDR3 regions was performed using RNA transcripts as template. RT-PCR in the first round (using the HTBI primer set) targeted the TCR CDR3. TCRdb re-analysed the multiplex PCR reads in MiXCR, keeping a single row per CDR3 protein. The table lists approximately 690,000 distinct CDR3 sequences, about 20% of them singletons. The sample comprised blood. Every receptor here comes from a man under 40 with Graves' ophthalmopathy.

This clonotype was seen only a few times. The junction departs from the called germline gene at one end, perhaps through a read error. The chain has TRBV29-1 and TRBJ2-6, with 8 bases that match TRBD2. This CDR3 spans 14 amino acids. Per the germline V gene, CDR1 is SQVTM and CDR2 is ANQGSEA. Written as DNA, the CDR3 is TGCAGCGTCGAAGCGGGAGCTGGGGCCAACGTCCTGACTTTC. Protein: CSVEAGAGANVLTF.

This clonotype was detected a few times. CDR3: CASSETGLGSGRQETQYF. CDR3 sequence (DNA): TGTGCCAGCAGTGAAACAGGGCTGGGTAGCGGACGCCAAGAGACCCAGTACTTC. This chain uses TRBV6-1 with TRBJ2-5; D is perhaps TRBD1 or TRBD2 (6 bases each). The CDR3 has 18 residues. Trimming stripped 2 bases from V and 1 base from J, with 20 bases between. Germline V gives CDR1 MNHNS, CDR2 SASEGT.

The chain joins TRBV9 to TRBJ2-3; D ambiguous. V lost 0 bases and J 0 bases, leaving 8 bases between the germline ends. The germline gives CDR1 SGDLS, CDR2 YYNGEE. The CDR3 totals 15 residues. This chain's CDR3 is CASSVVAASTDTQYF. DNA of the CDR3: TGTGCCAGCAGCGTAGTGGCAGCTAGCACAGATACGCAGTATTTT.

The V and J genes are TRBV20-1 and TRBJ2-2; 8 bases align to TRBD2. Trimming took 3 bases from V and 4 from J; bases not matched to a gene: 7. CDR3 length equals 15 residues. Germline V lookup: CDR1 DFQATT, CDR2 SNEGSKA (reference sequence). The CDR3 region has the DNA TGCAGTGCTAGTGGGACTAGAAAGGGCACCGGGGAGCTGTTTTTT. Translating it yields CSASGTRKGTGELFF.

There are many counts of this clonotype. CDR3 DNA: TGTGCCAGCAGCCAAGATAGGGGGGGTGACAATGAGCAGTTCTTC. Protein product: CASSQDRGGDNEQFF. This chain connects TRBV3-1 to TRBJ2-1; weak D call: TRBD2 (7 bases). Germline values: CDR1 LGHDT, CDR2 YNNKEL (reference sequence). The V end lost 0 bases, the J end lost 5 bases, and 11 bases lay between the germline ends. The CDR3 runs 15 residues.

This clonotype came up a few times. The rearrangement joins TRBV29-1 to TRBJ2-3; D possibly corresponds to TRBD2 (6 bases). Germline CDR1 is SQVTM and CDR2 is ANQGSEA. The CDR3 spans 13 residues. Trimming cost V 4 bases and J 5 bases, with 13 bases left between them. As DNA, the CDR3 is TGCAGCGTTGCGGCAAGGGGAGGAGATACGCAGTATTTT. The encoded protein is CSVAARGGDTQYF.

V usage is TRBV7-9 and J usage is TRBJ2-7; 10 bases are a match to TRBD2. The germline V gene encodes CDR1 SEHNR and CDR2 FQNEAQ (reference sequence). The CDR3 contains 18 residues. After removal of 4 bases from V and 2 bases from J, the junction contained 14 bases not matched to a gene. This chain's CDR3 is CASSWTSGTSHSAYEQYF. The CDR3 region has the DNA TGTGCCAGCAGCTGGACTAGCGGAACCTCCCATAGCGCCTACGAGCAGTACTTC.

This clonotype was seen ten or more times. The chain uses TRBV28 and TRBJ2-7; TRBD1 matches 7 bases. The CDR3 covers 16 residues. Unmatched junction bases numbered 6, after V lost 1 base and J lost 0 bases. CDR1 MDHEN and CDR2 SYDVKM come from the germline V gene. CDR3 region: CASSLLGTEFSYEQYF. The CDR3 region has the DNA TGTGCCAGCAGTTTATTAGGGACAGAATTCTCCTACGAGCAGTACTTC.

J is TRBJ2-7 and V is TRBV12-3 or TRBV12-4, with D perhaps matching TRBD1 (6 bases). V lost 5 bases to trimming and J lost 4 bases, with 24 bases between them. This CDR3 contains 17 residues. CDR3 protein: CASSTEDRVENGYEQYF. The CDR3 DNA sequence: TGTGCCAGCAGTACGGAGGACAGAGTTGAGAACGGGTACGAGCAGTACTTC.

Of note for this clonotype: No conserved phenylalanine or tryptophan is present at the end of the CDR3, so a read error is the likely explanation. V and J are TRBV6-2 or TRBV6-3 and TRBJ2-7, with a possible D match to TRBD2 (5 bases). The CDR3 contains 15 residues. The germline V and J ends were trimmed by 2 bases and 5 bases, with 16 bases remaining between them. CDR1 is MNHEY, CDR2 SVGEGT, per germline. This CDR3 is CASSYIREGSHEQYL. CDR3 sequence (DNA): TGTGCCAGCAGTTACATTCGGGAAGGGAGTCACGAGCAGTACCTC.

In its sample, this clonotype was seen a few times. The CDR3 sequence: CSARDLAGAGEQFF. In nucleotides, the CDR3 is TGCAGTGCTAGAGATCTAGCGGGAGCGGGCGAGCAGTTCTTC. The chain is built from TRBV20-1 and TRBJ2-1; TRBD2 aligns across 10 bases. The V segment lost 0 bases and the J segment 10 bases; nucleotides outside the gene matches: 6. The CDR3 sequence is 14 residues long. From germline, CDR1 is DFQATT and CDR2 SNEGSKA (reference sequence).

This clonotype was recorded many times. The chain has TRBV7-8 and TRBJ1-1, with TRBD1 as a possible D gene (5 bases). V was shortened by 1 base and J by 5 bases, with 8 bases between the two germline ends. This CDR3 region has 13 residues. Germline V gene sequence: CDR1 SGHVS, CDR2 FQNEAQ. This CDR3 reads CASSLGGRTEAFF. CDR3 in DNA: TGTGCCAGCAGCTTAGGGGGACGAACTGAAGCTTTCTTT.

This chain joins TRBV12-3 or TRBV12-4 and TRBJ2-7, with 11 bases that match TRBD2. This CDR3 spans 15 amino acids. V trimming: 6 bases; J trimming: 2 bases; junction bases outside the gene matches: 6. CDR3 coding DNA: TGTGCCAGCAGCTTTTTAGCGGGAGGGCCCTACGAGCAGTACTTC. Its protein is CASSFLAGGPYEQYF.

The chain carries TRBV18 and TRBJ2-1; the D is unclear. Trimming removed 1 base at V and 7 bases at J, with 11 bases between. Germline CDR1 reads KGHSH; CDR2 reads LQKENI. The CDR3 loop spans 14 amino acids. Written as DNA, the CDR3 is TGTGCCAGCTCACCACATCAATTTACGAATGAGCAGTTCTTC. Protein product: CASSPHQFTNEQFF.

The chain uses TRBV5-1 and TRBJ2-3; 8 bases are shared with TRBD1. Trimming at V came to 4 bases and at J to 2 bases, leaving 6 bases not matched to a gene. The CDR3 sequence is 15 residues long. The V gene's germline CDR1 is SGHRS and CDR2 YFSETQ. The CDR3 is CASSTTGVVTDTQYF. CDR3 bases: TGCGCCAGCAGCACGACAGGGGTCGTCACAGATACGCAGTATTTT.

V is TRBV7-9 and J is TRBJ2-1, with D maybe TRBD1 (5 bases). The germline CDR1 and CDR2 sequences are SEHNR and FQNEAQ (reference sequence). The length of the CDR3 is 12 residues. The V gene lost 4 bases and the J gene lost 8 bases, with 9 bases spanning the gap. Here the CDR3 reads CASSSQGHEQFF. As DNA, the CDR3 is TGTGCCAGCAGCTCCCAGGGCCATGAGCAGTTCTTC.

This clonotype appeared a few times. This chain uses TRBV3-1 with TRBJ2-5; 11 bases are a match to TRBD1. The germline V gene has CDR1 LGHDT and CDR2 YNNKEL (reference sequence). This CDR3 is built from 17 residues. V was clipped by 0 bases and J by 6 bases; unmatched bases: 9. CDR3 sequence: CASSQDRDGTGGKTQYF. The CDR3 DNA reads TGTGCCAGCAGCCAAGATAGGGACGGGACAGGGGGAAAGACCCAGTACTTC.

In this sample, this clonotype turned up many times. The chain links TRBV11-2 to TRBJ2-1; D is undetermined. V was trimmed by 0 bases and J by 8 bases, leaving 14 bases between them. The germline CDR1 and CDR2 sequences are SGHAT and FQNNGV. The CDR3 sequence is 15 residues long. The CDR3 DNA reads TGTGCCAGCAGCTTAGAGGGTAGTGCAGCTTATGAGCAGTTCTTC. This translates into CASSLEGSAAYEQFF.

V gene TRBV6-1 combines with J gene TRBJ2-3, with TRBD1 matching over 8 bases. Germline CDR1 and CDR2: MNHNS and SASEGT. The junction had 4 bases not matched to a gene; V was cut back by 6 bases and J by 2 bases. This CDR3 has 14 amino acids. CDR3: CASRPGQATDTQYF. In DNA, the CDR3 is TGTGCCAGCAGGCCGGGACAGGCCACAGATACGCAGTATTTT.

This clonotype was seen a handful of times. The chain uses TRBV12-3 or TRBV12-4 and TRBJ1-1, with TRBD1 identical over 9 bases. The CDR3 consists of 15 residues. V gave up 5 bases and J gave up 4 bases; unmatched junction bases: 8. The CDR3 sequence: CASSRPGTGPTEAFF. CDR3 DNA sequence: TGTGCCAGCAGTCGTCCCGGGACAGGGCCCACTGAAGCTTTCTTT.

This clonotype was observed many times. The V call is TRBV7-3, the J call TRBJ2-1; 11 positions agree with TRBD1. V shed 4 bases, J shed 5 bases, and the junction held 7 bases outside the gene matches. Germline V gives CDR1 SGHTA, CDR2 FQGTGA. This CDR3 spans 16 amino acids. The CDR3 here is CASSSSSGQGDNEQFF. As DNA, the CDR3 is TGTGCCAGCAGCTCGTCTTCGGGACAGGGGGACAATGAGCAGTTCTTC.

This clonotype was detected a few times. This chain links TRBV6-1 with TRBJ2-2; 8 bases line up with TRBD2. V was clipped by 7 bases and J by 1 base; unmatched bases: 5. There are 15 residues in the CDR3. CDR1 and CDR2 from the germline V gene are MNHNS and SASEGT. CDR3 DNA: TGTGCCAGCACCCCTCTAGCGGGGAACACCGGGGAGCTGTTTTTT. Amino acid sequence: CASTPLAGNTGELFF.